Each of the 3 T cell receptor beta chains below was sequenced from the same sample in a study of blood T cell repertoires in COVID-19. Using immunoSEQ multiplex PCR, the repertoire was profiled, and TCRdb retains in-frame clones only, with some absent. This table has 360,000 or so clones, roughly 89% appearing once. Sequenced: peripheral blood. The receptor set was obtained from a woman aged 60-70 years with COVID-19, enrolled during active disease.

The chain joins TRBV6-5 to TRBJ1-1, with a weak D call TRBD1 (6 bases). CDR1 is MNHEY, CDR2 SVGAGI, per germline. This CDR3 comprises 13 residues. Between the trimmed V and J ends, which lost 4 bases and 7 bases, there was a span of 13 bases. CDR3 amino acids: CASSSPGTREAFF. Here the CDR3 DNA reads TGTGCCAGCAGTTCCCCCGGGACACGTGAAGCTTTCTTT.

The gene calls are TRBV28 and TRBJ1-4, with D maybe TRBD1 (5 bases). The CDR3 consists of 15 residues. CDR1 MDHEN and CDR2 SYDVKM come from the germline V gene. V was trimmed by 7 bases and J by 4 bases, leaving 16 bases between them. The DNA for the CDR3 is TGTGCCAGCATGCCCGGGAGGGGTGGTAATGAAAAACTGTTTTTT. The encoded protein is CASMPGRGGNEKLFF.

As DNA, the CDR3 is TGTGCCAGTACGGGGACAGGTGATGCGGTGAGTCAGCCCCAGCATTTT. Protein product: CASTGTGDAVSQPQHF. This sequence joins TRBV19 and TRBJ1-5; TRBD1 agrees at 8 bases. Germline-derived CDR1 and CDR2 are LNHDA and SQIVND (reference sequence). The CDR3 is made up of 16 amino acids. V dropped 7 bases and J dropped 6; count of bases not matched to a gene: 14.